Each of the 22 T cell receptor beta chains below was sequenced from the same sample in a study of cytomegalovirus exposure and HLA in healthy donors. The PCR was carried out with 60 Vbeta primers and 13 Jbeta primers. This table comes from immunoSEQ multiplex PCR, and its TCRdb copy is limited to in-frame clones, with some not included. The table has more than 140,000 clones, almost 85% seen once. Sequences were obtained from PBMCs. All receptors come from a young man in good health and CMV-seropositive.

V usage is TRBV5-1 and J usage is TRBJ2-7, with D maybe TRBD2 (5 bases). This CDR3 spans 13 amino acids. V gave up 0 bases and J gave up 3 bases, with 7 bases separating them. Germline lookup yields CDR1 SGHRS and CDR2 YFSETQ. The CDR3 DNA follows: TGCGCCAGCAGCTTGGTGGCGGGCTACGAGCAGTACTTC. This translates into CASSLVAGYEQYF.

The chain couples TRBV27 to TRBJ2-7; 8 bases agree with TRBD2. J gave up 0 bases and V 3 bases, and 7 bases lay outside the gene matches. CDR1 is MNHEY, CDR2 SMNVEV, per germline (reference sequence). CDR3 length: 16 amino acids. DNA for the CDR3: TGTGCCAGCAGTTTCAAAGCGGGGGCGTTCTCCTACGAGCAGTACTTC. It specifies CASSFKAGAFSYEQYF.

This rearrangement joins TRBV15 to TRBJ1-3; D remains unclear. The CDR3 has 13 amino acids. Germline V gene data show CDR1 as LNHNV and CDR2 as YYDKDF (reference sequence). The ends were cut back, 5 bases at V and 9 bases at J, with 14 bases in the middle. For the CDR3, the DNA is TGTGCCACCAGCGAATTTCACAGTGGCACCATATATTTT. Translating gives CATSEFHSGTIYF.

The rearrangement links TRBV5-1 to TRBJ2-2; D is possibly TRBD1 (6 bases). CDR3 size: 15 residues. The germline V and J ends were trimmed by 6 bases and 7 bases, with 19 bases remaining between them. Germline CDR1 is SGHRS and CDR2 is YFSETQ. The CDR3, as DNA: TGCGCCAGCAACTCGCTCTGGGGGCCGGACGGGGAGCTGTTTTTT. This gives the protein CASNSLWGPDGELFF.

The chain carries TRBV10-3 and TRBJ2-2; TRBD1 matches at 7 bases. After removal of 4 bases from V and 7 bases from J, the junction contained 3 bases not matched to a gene. This CDR3 has 13 amino acids. Per germline, CDR1 ENHRY and CDR2 SYGVKD. DNA of the CDR3: TGTGCCATCAGTGGACAGGGCGGCGGGGAGCTGTTTTTT. Protein: CAISGQGGGELFF.

V usage is TRBV4-1 and J usage is TRBJ2-7, with D possibly TRBD1 on 6 matching bases. Germline V CDR1 and CDR2: MGHRA, YSYEKL. The CDR3 covers 12 residues. V shed 2 bases and J shed 5 bases, with 7 bases lying between them. The CDR3 DNA sequence: TGCGCCAGCAGCCAACGACAGGACGAGCAGTACTTC. Residues: CASSQRQDEQYF.

The gene calls are TRBV28 and TRBJ2-7, with D possibly matching TRBD1 (6 bases). Germline assignment: CDR1 MDHEN and CDR2 SYDVKM. CDR3 length equals 15 residues. The V end lost 5 bases, the J end lost 4 bases, and 18 bases lay between the germline ends. The CDR3 is CASSGPRVGAYEQYF. CDR3 in DNA: TGTGCCAGCAGTGGCCCTCGAGTGGGGGCGTACGAGCAGTACTTC.

The chain has TRBV28 and TRBJ2-1; 12 bases align to TRBD2. This CDR3 has 12 amino acids. V lost 6 bases, J lost 12 bases, and 3 bases stayed unmatched. Germline-derived CDR1 and CDR2 are MDHEN and SYDVKM. The CDR3 DNA is TGTGCCAGCAGCACACTAGCGGGAGGGCAGTTCTTC. Translation gives CASSTLAGGQFF.

The chain has TRBV5-1 and TRBJ2-6; 7 bases map to TRBD1. This CDR3 is 17 amino acids long. J was trimmed by 0 bases and V by 1 base; bases with no gene match: 4. Germline lookup yields CDR1 SGHRS and CDR2 YFSETQ. The DNA of the CDR3 is TGCGCCAGCAGCTTGAGGGGACAGAGCTCTGGGGCCAACGTCCTGACTTTC. Its translation: CASSLRGQSSGANVLTF.

The count of this clone is one. The chain carries TRBV14 and TRBJ2-5, with a possible D match to TRBD2 (7 bases). This CDR3 comprises 15 residues. The germline CDR1 and CDR2 sequences are SGHDN and FVKESK. V lost 6 bases and J lost 6, with 20 bases in between. The CDR3 spells CASRSGGHPYQTQYF. In DNA, the CDR3 is TGTGCCAGCAGGTCCGGGGGGCACCCGTATCAGACCCAGTACTTC. Complete variable domain (other parts from reference TRBV14 and TRBJ2-5): EAGVTQFPSHSVIEKGQTVTLRCDPISGHDNLYWYRRVMGKEIKFLLHFVKESKQDESGMPNNRFLAERTGGTYSTLKVQPAELEDSGVYFCASRSGGHPYQTQYFGPGTRLLVL.

The genes are TRBV28 and TRBJ2-7; 7 positions agree with TRBD1. V was pared by 7 bases and J by 2 bases, with 5 bases of the junction left unmatched. The germline V gene has CDR1 MDHEN and CDR2 SYDVKM. The CDR3 covers 13 residues. The chain's CDR3 is CASKQGPTYEQYF. The CDR3 nucleotides are TGTGCCAGCAAACAGGGGCCAACCTACGAGCAGTACTTC. Full variable domain (missing parts from reference TRBV28 and TRBJ2-7): DVKVTQSSRYLVKRTGEKVFLECVQDMDHENMFWYRQDPGLGLRLIYFSYDVKMKEKGDIPEGYSVSREKKERFSLILESASTNQTSMYLCASKQGPTYEQYFGPGTRLTVT.

This clone was seen a single time. The chain uses TRBV7-8 and TRBJ2-2, with D maybe TRBD1 (6 bases). This CDR3 region has 16 residues. CDR1 is SGHVS, CDR2 FQNEAQ, per germline. V was pared by 1 base and J by 0 bases, with 9 bases between. The DNA of the CDR3 is TGTGCCAGCAGCTTAGGGACAGTGACGAACACCGGGGAGCTGTTTTTT. Residues: CASSLGTVTNTGELFF.

V is TRBV19 and J is TRBJ2-7, with TRBD1 as a possible D gene (6 bases). CDR1 and CDR2 (germline): LNHDA, SQIVND (reference sequence). The V end lost 3 bases, the J end lost 2 bases, and 14 bases lay between the germline ends. The CDR3 runs to 15 residues. The CDR3 region is CASSIGQTITYEQYF. The CDR3 DNA is TGTGCCAGTAGTATCGGACAGACTATTACCTACGAGCAGTACTTC.

The chain links TRBV11-2 to TRBJ2-1; weak D call: TRBD2 (6 bases). CDR3 length equals 17 residues. Trimming removed 5 bases at V and 2 bases at J, with 19 bases between. Germline assignment: CDR1 SGHAT and CDR2 FQNNGV. CDR3 amino acids: CASSPLLGRHTYNEQFF. CDR3 DNA sequence: TGTGCCAGCAGCCCTCTTTTAGGGAGGCACACCTACAATGAGCAGTTCTTC. The whole variable domain, remainder taken from reference TRBV11-2 and TRBJ2-1, is EAGVAQSPRYKIIEKRQSVAFWCNPISGHATLYWYQQILGQGPKLLIQFQNNGVVDDSQLPKDRFSAERLKGVDSTLKIQPAKLEDSAVYLCASSPLLGRHTYNEQFFGPGTRLTVL.

This chain uses TRBV5-4 with TRBJ1-4; no definite D call. The V gene's germline CDR1 is SGHNT and CDR2 YYREEE (reference sequence). V was cut by 2 bases and J by 7 bases, with 12 bases left in between. This CDR3 region has 14 residues. CDR3 nucleotides: TGTGCCAGCAGCTTTCTGGGCGGAGGTGAAAAACTGTTTTTT. Its translation is CASSFLGGGEKLFF.

This clone is a singleton in its sample. The chain employs TRBV6-5 and TRBJ1-2; D is ambiguous. The V end lost 6 bases, the J end lost 2 bases, and 19 bases lay between the germline ends. The CDR3 has 16 residues. CDR1 and CDR2 (germline): MNHEY, SVGAGI. As DNA, the CDR3 is TGTGCCAGCAGATACCTGGCCCTTTCAGTAAACTATGGCTACACCTTC. It specifies CASRYLALSVNYGYTF.

V usage is TRBV30 and J usage is TRBJ1-2; 8 bases match TRBD1. The CDR3 is 12 amino acids. Per the germline V gene, CDR1 is GTSNPN and CDR2 is SVGIG (reference sequence). The J segment lost 3 bases and the V segment lost 7 bases, leaving 4 bases of the junction unmatched. CDR3 in amino acids: CALTGEYYGYTF. In nucleotides, the CDR3 is TGTGCCTTGACAGGGGAGTACTATGGCTACACCTTC.

This clone was picked up a small number of times. This rearrangement joins TRBV28 to TRBJ1-5, with D hard to call. Germline V lookup: CDR1 MDHEN, CDR2 SYDVKM. Between the trimmed V and J ends, which lost 7 bases and 3 bases, there was a span of 13 bases. The CDR3 covers 14 residues. The chain's CDR3 is CASTPLGSNQPQHF. CDR3 nucleotide sequence: TGTGCCAGCACTCCCCTCGGTTCCAATCAGCCCCAGCATTTT.

V usage is TRBV7-9 and J usage is TRBJ2-3; TRBD2 agrees at 7 bases. Losses at the gene ends were 6 bases for V and 6 bases for J; bases not matched to a gene: 6. The CDR3 totals 13 residues. Germline CDR1 reads SEHNR; CDR2 reads FQNEAQ (reference sequence). CDR3: CASRITSVDTQYF. In DNA form, the CDR3 reads TGTGCCAGCAGAATAACTAGCGTGGATACGCAGTATTTT.

The chain links TRBV18 to TRBJ2-6, with 7 bases matching TRBD2. The CDR3 sequence is 18 residues long. The J segment lost 4 bases and the V segment lost 3 bases, leaving 12 bases of the junction unmatched. Germline CDR1 reads KGHSH; CDR2 reads LQKENI. The CDR3 loop reads CASSPGGGAEAGANVLTF. CDR3 bases: TGTGCCAGCTCACCCGGGGGAGGGGCAGAGGCCGGGGCCAACGTCCTGACTTTC.

The chain is built from TRBV5-1 and TRBJ2-1; 7 positions agree with TRBD2. The CDR3 is 15 amino acids. In germline, CDR1 is SGHRS, CDR2 YFSETQ. The V and J ends lost 4 bases and 0 bases, in that order; junction bases with no gene match: 4. Written as DNA, the CDR3 is TGCGCCAGCAGCGGGGGGGGTAGCTCCTACAATGAGCAGTTCTTC. The encoded protein is CASSGGGSSYNEQFF.

This clone was found a few times. A read error may produce the germline difference seen at one junction end. The gene calls are TRBV7-9 and TRBJ1-5; no clear D. Germline CDR1 SEHNR, CDR2 FQNEAQ (reference sequence). The CDR3 is 12 residues long. The CDR3, as DNA: TGTTCCAGCAGCTTGTCGGGTCAGCCCCAGCATTTT. Its translation: CSSSLSGQPQHF.